A single T cell receptor beta chain is shown here with its context. Antigen: not known. These data belong to a study of blood T cells in healthy people across ages. Study-level findings and limits: Age brought a roughly linear fall in TCR beta diversity measured per million T cells. TCR beta diversity correlated strongly with naive T cell percentage. Whereas aged donors had fewer naive CD4+ cells, long-lived donors had more of them and higher diversity.

The use of a sample-barcoded 5' primer and a J-beta primer mix characterized a second PCR of 7 to 11 cycles. TCRdb used MiXCR to reprocess the 5' RACE reads, holding one entry per CDR3 protein. The table records hundreds of thousands of distinct CDR3 sequences, approximately 49% of them present only once. Trimming stripped 5 bases from V and 1 base from J, with 13 bases between. CDR3 length: 15 amino acids. At least 5 micrograms of total RNA were extracted per sample. This chain joins TRBV12-3 or TRBV12-4 and TRBJ2-3; D is unclear. This clonotype originated in a woman aged 60 to 75 in good health. The sample was blood. The CDR3 loop is CASSRSSSGTDTQYF. CDR3 coding DNA: TGTGCCAGCAGTCGTTCCTCCTCCGGCACAGATACGCAGTATTTT.